The 29 T cell receptor beta chains given below trace back to one sample, sequenced in a study of OX40 agonist ivuxolimab in advanced cancers. Measured with immunoSEQ multiplex PCR; TCRdb has only the in-frame clones, and not every one. The table records fewer than 100,000 clones, 80% to 90% of them present only once. The sequencing used CD4+ or CD8+ T cells sorted from blood, collected in a trial of the OX40 agonist ivuxolimab. All receptors derive from an adult with an advanced solid tumor such as melanoma, head and neck, liver or kidney cancer.

The chain combines TRBV18 with TRBJ2-5; tentative D call: TRBD1 (6 bases). CDR1 and CDR2 from the germline V gene are KGHSH and LQKENI. The CDR3 loop spans 16 amino acids. Trimming removed 5 bases from V and 2 bases from J, with 18 bases in between. CDR3 amino acids: CASSTRTETLQETQYF. DNA for the CDR3: TGTGCCAGCTCAACTCGGACAGAAACGTTACAAGAGACCCAGTACTTC.

This sequence joins TRBV10-1 and TRBJ2-2, with D possibly TRBD1 on 5 matching bases. Per the germline V gene, CDR1 is WNHNN and CDR2 is SYGVQD (reference sequence). Trimming took off 1 base at V and 6 bases at J, with 18 bases between the two ends. The CDR3 is 17 residues long. CDR3 sequence: CASSEWSTGPKAGELFF. The CDR3 coding sequence is TGCGCCAGCAGTGAGTGGTCCACAGGACCGAAGGCCGGGGAGCTGTTTTTT.

The chain carries TRBV28 and TRBJ1-5, with a weak D call TRBD1 (6 bases). Germline V gives CDR1 MDHEN, CDR2 SYDVKM. The length of the CDR3 is 14 residues. Trimming took 5 bases from V and 5 from J, leaving 13 bases between them. The CDR3 reads CASSPRQGHQPQHF. Written as DNA, the CDR3 is TGTGCCAGCAGTCCCCGGCAGGGGCATCAGCCCCAGCATTTT.

This chain joins TRBV10-3 and TRBJ2-7; 7 positions agree with TRBD1. The junction had 15 bases not matched to a gene; V was cut back by 8 bases and J by 5 bases. CDR1 and CDR2 from the germline V gene are ENHRY and SYGVKD. This CDR3 is built from 15 residues. The CDR3 DNA reads as TGTGCCATCGGGCCCCATGGACAGGCTCGCCACGAGCAGTACTTC. Translated, it gives CAIGPHGQARHEQYF.

The chain links TRBV7-9 to TRBJ2-5, with 8 bases that match TRBD1. V shed 5 bases and J 8 bases; nucleotides not matched to a gene: 13. This CDR3 contains 15 residues. The germline gives CDR1 SEHNR, CDR2 FQNEAQ (reference sequence). The CDR3 DNA reads as TGTGCCAGCAGCCAGCGACAGGGGCAATTGTCAACCCAGTACTTC. Its protein is CASSQRQGQLSTQYF. The variable domain in full, with the rest retrieved from reference TRBV7-9 and TRBJ2-5, is DTGVSQNPRHKITKRGQNVTFRCDPISEHNRLYWYRQTLGQGPEFLTYFQNEAQLEKSRLLSDRFSAERPKGSFSTLEIQRTEQGDSAMYLCASSQRQGQLSTQYFGPGTRLLVL.

This chain uses TRBV11-3 with TRBJ2-1, with D perhaps TRBD1 (8 bases). Germline CDR1 is SGHNT and CDR2 is YENEEA. V lost 5 bases and J lost 11, with 25 bases in between. This CDR3 has 16 residues. The CDR3: CASSAGQGRPGGKQFF. As DNA, the CDR3 is TGTGCCAGCAGCGCTGGACAGGGACGGCCGGGAGGCAAGCAGTTCTTC.

The chain links TRBV2 to TRBJ1-2, with D unresolved. With 4 bases removed from V and 4 bases from J, the gap between germline ends came to 19 bases. The CDR3 runs 16 residues. Germline assignment: CDR1 SNHLY and CDR2 FYNNEI. This chain's CDR3 is CASSAKVGLRGYGYTF. The CDR3 DNA sequence: TGTGCCAGCAGTGCCAAAGTGGGTTTACGAGGCTATGGCTACACCTTC.

The chain is built from TRBV6-5 and TRBJ1-2; 9 bases map to TRBD1. V trimming: 6 bases; J trimming: 10 bases; junction bases outside the gene matches: 9. Germline V CDR1 and CDR2: MNHEY, SVGAGI. This CDR3 comprises 13 residues. This chain's CDR3 is CASSQQGADPYTF. As DNA, the CDR3 is TGTGCCAGCAGCCAACAGGGGGCGGATCCCTACACCTTC.

This chain joins TRBV29-1 and TRBJ1-5; TRBD1 might be the D (6 bases). The V and J ends lost 6 bases and 2 bases respectively, with 14 bases between them. CDR3 length equals 14 residues. CDR1 SQVTM and CDR2 ANQGSEA come from the germline V gene. The chain's CDR3 is CSVGGGVGNQPQHF. The CDR3 nucleotides are TGCAGCGTCGGAGGGGGGGTTGGCAATCAGCCCCAGCATTTT.

V is TRBV30 and J is TRBJ1-5; TRBD1 agrees at 8 bases. The CDR3 extends over 20 amino acids. V gave up 0 bases and J gave up 6 bases; unmatched junction bases: 22. Per germline, CDR1 GTSNPN and CDR2 SVGIG (reference sequence). CDR3 region: CAWSVRRGHLSAVLSQPQHF. CDR3 nucleotides: TGTGCCTGGAGTGTACGCAGGGGGCACCTCTCGGCCGTTCTAAGTCAGCCCCAGCATTTT.

V and J are TRBV18 and TRBJ1-2; D may be TRBD1 (5 bases). Germline CDR1 KGHSH, CDR2 LQKENI. The CDR3 spans 15 residues. Trimming removed 0 bases at V and 2 bases at J, with 10 bases between. The CDR3 spells CASSPPGRENYGYTF. DNA for the CDR3: TGTGCCAGCTCACCACCGGGACGTGAAAACTATGGCTACACCTTC.

This chain links TRBV11-2 with TRBJ1-1; possible D gene TRBD1, 5 bases. The CDR3 length is 14 residues. Germline CDR1 reads SGHAT; CDR2 reads FQNNGV. V gave up 7 bases and J gave up 4 bases, with 16 bases separating them. CDR3 residues: CASTQTGGGTEAFF. The CDR3, as DNA: TGTGCCAGCACCCAAACGGGGGGAGGCACTGAAGCTTTCTTT.

The rearrangement links TRBV19 to TRBJ1-1; D might be TRBD1 (6 bases). The germline gives CDR1 LNHDA, CDR2 SQIVND (reference sequence). This CDR3 is built from 15 residues. V was shortened by 4 bases and J by 6 bases, with 18 bases between the two germline ends. The chain's CDR3 is CASSTNSQNRAEAFF. The CDR3 DNA sequence: TGTGCCAGTAGTACGAATAGTCAGAACAGGGCTGAAGCTTTCTTT.

This chain connects TRBV5-6 to TRBJ1-6; no firm D call. The CDR3 has 15 residues. V was shortened by 4 bases and J by 4 bases, with 12 bases between the two germline ends. The germline gives CDR1 SGHDT, CDR2 YYEEEE. CDR3 residues: CASSARTVYNSPLHF. In DNA form, the CDR3 reads TGTGCCAGCAGCGCGAGGACGGTATATAATTCACCCCTCCACTTT. The full variable domain, in which reference TRBV5-6 and TRBJ1-6 provide the parts outside the CDR3, is DAGVTQSPTHLIKTRGQQVTLRCSPKSGHDTVSWYQQALGQGPQFIFQYYEEEERQRGNFPDRFSGHQFPNYSSELNVNALLLGDSALYLCASSARTVYNSPLHFGNGTRLTVT.

The rearrangement uses TRBV5-4 and TRBJ2-7; D remains ambiguous. Germline V gives CDR1 SGHNT, CDR2 YYREEE (reference sequence). The CDR3 is 14 residues long. V was cut by 1 base and J by 2 bases, with 10 bases left in between. The CDR3 region has the DNA TGTGCCAGCAGCTTGCCCGGGCCCCCCTACGAGCAGTACTTC. The encoded protein is CASSLPGPPYEQYF.

V and J are TRBV29-1 and TRBJ1-3, with 7 positions matching TRBD1. V gave up 3 bases and J gave up 0 bases; unmatched junction bases: 8. CDR3 size: 16 residues. CDR1 SQVTM and CDR2 ANQGSEA come from the germline V gene. The CDR3 spells CSVDRTGGNSGNTIYF. The DNA of the CDR3 is TGCAGCGTTGATAGGACAGGCGGCAACTCTGGAAACACCATATATTTT.

The chain combines TRBV11-2 with TRBJ2-1, with TRBD2 matching over 7 bases. The CDR3 consists of 16 residues. Germline lookup yields CDR1 SGHAT and CDR2 FQNNGV. V dropped 4 bases and J dropped 7; count of bases not matched to a gene: 13. The DNA of the CDR3 is TGTGCCAGCAGCTCACCATGGGGGGGATGGGGTAATGAGCAGTTCTTC. It specifies CASSSPWGGWGNEQFF.

The gene calls are TRBV9 and TRBJ1-4; D is perhaps TRBD1 (6 bases). Between the trimmed V and J ends, which lost 4 bases and 3 bases, there was a span of 16 bases. CDR1 is SGDLS, CDR2 YYNGEE, per germline. The CDR3 loop spans 16 amino acids. The CDR3 sequence is CASSNEYRAPNEKLFF. The CDR3 DNA reads TGTGCCAGCAGCAACGAGTACAGGGCCCCTAATGAAAAACTGTTTTTT.

The chain has TRBV7-3 and TRBJ1-1; D is undetermined. The CDR3 spans 13 residues. V lost 3 bases and J lost 7, with 12 bases in between. Germline assignment: CDR1 SGHTA and CDR2 FQGTGA. CDR3 protein: CASSFNGRGEAFF. CDR3 nucleotide sequence: TGTGCCAGCAGCTTTAATGGAAGAGGTGAAGCTTTCTTT.

This rearrangement joins TRBV5-1 to TRBJ2-1; 8 bases agree with TRBD1. Trimming removed 5 bases from V and 1 base from J; junction bases left unmatched: 5. Germline lookup yields CDR1 SGHRS and CDR2 YFSETQ. The length of the CDR3 is 15 residues. In nucleotides, the CDR3 is TGCGCCAGCAGAACTAGACAGGGGTCCTACAATGAGCAGTTCTTC. Translating gives CASRTRQGSYNEQFF.

V usage is TRBV10-2 and J usage is TRBJ1-5, with 8 bases that match TRBD1. With V trimmed by 3 bases and J by 7 bases, 5 bases remained unmatched. The CDR3 runs to 14 residues. Germline V gene lookup returns CDR1 WSHSY and CDR2 SAAADI. CDR3 region: CASSDVTGVQPQHF. The CDR3 DNA sequence: TGCGCCAGCAGTGACGTGACAGGGGTACAGCCCCAGCATTTT.

V and J are TRBV28 and TRBJ2-2, with 12 bases identical to TRBD2. J gave up 4 bases and V 6 bases, and 6 bases lay outside the gene matches. This CDR3 has 16 residues. The germline V gene encodes CDR1 MDHEN and CDR2 SYDVKM. The CDR3 is CASRSSGLAGTGELFF. CDR3 sequence (DNA): TGTGCCAGCAGGTCATCGGGACTAGCGGGCACCGGGGAGCTGTTTTTT.

The V call is TRBV7-6, the J call TRBJ2-7; no firm D call. CDR3 size: 14 residues. V was trimmed by 1 base and J by 1 base, leaving 8 bases between them. The germline V gene has CDR1 SGHVS and CDR2 FNYEAQ. The CDR3 region has the DNA TGTGCCAGCAGCTTAGAGGCTCATTCCTACGAGCAGTACTTC. The encoded protein is CASSLEAHSYEQYF.

This sequence joins TRBV4-1 and TRBJ1-2, with 7 positions matching TRBD1. Germline V gene data show CDR1 as MGHRA and CDR2 as YSYEKL. CDR3 length: 16 amino acids. The V and J ends lost 3 bases and 5 bases, in that order; junction bases with no gene match: 12. The CDR3 protein is CASSQTSDRVAYGYTF. The CDR3 DNA reads TGCGCCAGCAGCCAGACCTCTGACAGGGTTGCATATGGCTACACCTTC.

V is TRBV2 and J is TRBJ2-5; D gene unclear. The CDR3 extends over 12 amino acids. Germline-derived CDR1 and CDR2 are SNHLY and FYNNEI. V was shortened by 7 bases and J by 3 bases, with 9 bases between the two germline ends. The CDR3 nucleotides read TGTGCCAGCACGTATACCGAAGAGACCCAGTACTTC. Protein sequence: CASTYTEETQYF.

A single count supports this clone. The chain combines TRBV5-1 with TRBJ1-1, with D possibly matching TRBD1 (5 bases). Germline CDR1 and CDR2: SGHRS and YFSETQ. Trimming cost V 2 bases and J 2 bases, with 10 bases left between them. The CDR3 consists of 14 residues. The CDR3 reads CASSFRQGNTEAFF. CDR3 bases: TGCGCCAGCAGCTTTCGCCAGGGCAACACTGAAGCTTTCTTT. Full variable domain (remainder filled in from reference TRBV5-1 and TRBJ1-1): KAGVTQTPRYLIKTRGQQVTLSCSPISGHRSVSWYQQTPGQGLQFLFEYFSETQRNKGNFPGRFSGRQFSNSRSEMNVSTLELGDSALYLCASSFRQGNTEAFFGQGTRLTVV.

This rearrangement joins TRBV6-1 to TRBJ2-3; the match to TRBD2 covers 9 bases. The J segment lost 5 bases and the V segment lost 4 bases, leaving 7 bases of the junction unmatched. CDR3 length: 15 residues. Germline V gene data show CDR1 as MNHNS and CDR2 as SASEGT. The DNA of the CDR3 is TGTGCCAGCAGTGGTAGCGGGGGATGGGGAGATACGCAGTATTTT. This gives the protein CASSGSGGWGDTQYF.

The chain links TRBV19 to TRBJ2-4; 9 nucleotides match TRBD1. This CDR3 has 16 amino acids. J lost 4 bases, V lost 8 bases, and 12 bases had no gene match. The germline CDR1 and CDR2 sequences are LNHDA and SQIVND (reference sequence). The CDR3 reads CASEGFAGQGKNIQYF. CDR3 sequence (DNA): TGTGCCAGTGAGGGGTTCGCTGGACAGGGGAAAAACATTCAGTACTTC.

J is TRBJ2-7 and V is TRBV9; D gene uncertain. Germline CDR1 reads SGDLS; CDR2 reads YYNGEE. Deletions cut 1 base from V and 2 bases from J, with 10 bases between. This CDR3 comprises 14 residues. Written as DNA, the CDR3 is TGTGCCAGCAGCGTACTCCCAGCTACCTACGAGCAGTACTTC. This sequence encodes CASSVLPATYEQYF.